This entry describes one T cell receptor (beta chain). An end of the junction does not agree with germline; a read error may underlie this. The authors' processing: Reference gene primer amplification yielded estimated nucleated cell counts. Sequencing was performed with immunoSEQ multiplex PCR; in TCRdb, only in-frame clones are kept and a portion is missing. The V and J calls and clone size are taken from that table; D and trimming were inferred from the DNA. Of a few hundred thousand clones in the sample, approximately 88% were seen once. The germline V gene has CDR1 SGHRS and CDR2 YFSETQ. The CDR3 covers 15 residues. The data originate from a study of blood T cell repertoires in COVID-19. Study background: The samples span acute and convalescent COVID-19 from the United States, Italy and Spain.

Enrolled through a virtual design, the participants were between 18 and 89 years of age and came from 24 US areas. Sequencing was performed on PBMCs or T cells enriched from blood (not recorded which). The sequence derives from a woman aged 40 to 50 who had been exposed to COVID-19. The chain employs TRBV5-1 and TRBJ2-3; a possible D gene is TRBD1 (5 bases). CDR3 sequence reads: CASSLQGGGTDTQYF. The DNA for the CDR3 is TGTGCCAGCAGCTTGCAGGGTGGTGGAACAGATACGCAGTATTTT.